One and the same sample provided the 27 T cell receptor beta chains below, sequenced in a study of CD8 T cells in Susac syndrome. Random hexamers were used to reverse transcribe the RNA input (about 0.45 to 1 ug). TCRdb reanalysed the immunoSEQ multiplex PCR reads using MiXCR and keeps one entry per CDR3 protein. The sample has some 90,000 distinct CDR3 sequences; about 93% are singletons. The sample taken for sequencing was CD8+ T cells from PBMCs. These TCRs come from a human donor in good health.

The CDR3 reads CASSSARQGYSPLHF. The CDR3 coding sequence is TGTGCCAGCAGCTCCGCCCGACAGGGATATTCACCCCTCCACTTT. The rearrangement joins TRBV7-9 to TRBJ1-6; 7 bases align to TRBD1. CDR3 length: 15 amino acids. The germline V gene encodes CDR1 SEHNR and CDR2 FQNEAQ (reference sequence). Trimming at V came to 4 bases and at J to 8 bases, leaving 8 bases not matched to a gene.

The V and J genes are TRBV2 and TRBJ2-7; 8 bases agree with TRBD1. Germline CDR1 reads SNHLY; CDR2 reads FYNNEI. V lost 4 bases, J lost 2 bases, and 4 bases stayed unmatched. The CDR3 has 14 amino acids. The CDR3 spells CASSVTGGPYEQYF. As DNA, the CDR3 is TGTGCCAGCAGTGTAACAGGGGGTCCCTACGAGCAGTACTTC. Full variable domain (rest looked up from reference TRBV2 and TRBJ2-7): EPEVTQTPSHQVTQMGQEVILRCVPISNHLYFYWYRQILGQKVEFLVSFYNNEISEKSEIFDDQFSVERPDGSNFTLKIRSTKLEDSAMYFCASSVTGGPYEQYFGPGTRLTVT.

The chain is built from TRBV7-9 and TRBJ2-4; 8 bases align to TRBD1. CDR3 length equals 15 residues. Per germline, CDR1 SEHNR and CDR2 FQNEAQ (reference sequence). With 5 bases clipped from V and 2 bases from J, the junction kept 5 bases outside the gene matches. The CDR3 region is CASSRGQGSKNIQYF. For the CDR3, the DNA is TGTGCCAGCAGCCGCGGACAGGGCTCCAAAAACATTCAGTACTTC.

The CDR3 DNA reads as TGTGCCACCAGCGGAGGGCTAGGGGGCGCGGACGAGCAGTACTTC. Translation: CATSGGLGGADEQYF. This chain connects TRBV15 to TRBJ2-7, with D possibly matching TRBD1 (7 bases). The V gene's germline CDR1 is LNHNV and CDR2 YYDKDF (reference sequence). Trimming took off 5 bases at V and 5 bases at J, with 19 bases between the two ends. This CDR3 region has 15 residues.

This chain links TRBV29-1 with TRBJ2-1, with unresolved D. CDR1 SQVTM and CDR2 ANQGSEA come from the germline V gene. The CDR3 consists of 12 residues. V was pared by 2 bases and J by 4 bases, with 6 bases between. CDR3 nucleotide sequence: TGCAGCGTTGAAAACTTTTACAATGAGCAGTTCTTC. This translates into CSVENFYNEQFF.

The chain combines TRBV3-1 with TRBJ2-7; D unresolved. This CDR3 contains 15 residues. Trimming stripped 0 bases from V and 2 bases from J, with 11 bases between. CDR1 is LGHDT and CDR2 is YNNKEL in the germline V gene (reference sequence). CDR3 residues: CASSQDPELPYEQYF. In DNA form, the CDR3 reads TGTGCCAGCAGCCAAGATCCAGAGTTACCCTACGAGCAGTACTTC.

This clonotype appeared a single time. The chain joins TRBV5-6 to TRBJ1-2; TRBD1 is a possible D gene (5 bases). Trimming took off 4 bases at V and 4 bases at J, with 11 bases between the two ends. Germline V gene lookup returns CDR1 SGHDT and CDR2 YYEEEE. The CDR3 loop spans 13 amino acids. The CDR3 here is CASSQGHSYGYTF. CDR3 coding DNA: TGTGCCAGCAGCCAAGGACATTCCTATGGCTACACCTTC.

The V and J genes are TRBV3-1 and TRBJ2-2; D might be TRBD1 or TRBD2, each matching 5 bases. Deletions cut 5 bases from V and 1 base from J, with 23 bases between. The CDR3 is 19 residues long. CDR1 and CDR2 from the germline V gene are LGHDT and YNNKEL (reference sequence). CDR3 sequence (DNA): TGTGCCAGCAGCACCGGGGCCACGAGGAAGGGGAGGAACACCGGGGAGCTGTTTTTT. It specifies CASSTGATRKGRNTGELFF.

The chain recombines TRBV12-3 or TRBV12-4 with TRBJ2-3; TRBD2 might be the D (6 bases). The CDR3 length is 15 residues. Trimming removed 3 bases at V and 0 bases at J, with 10 bases between. CDR3 in DNA: TGTGCCAGCAGTTTGGGGGACTCGAGCACAGATACGCAGTATTTT. The encoded protein is CASSLGDSSTDTQYF.

This clonotype appeared a single time. The chain employs TRBV19 and TRBJ2-7; 8 bases match TRBD1. Germline values: CDR1 LNHDA, CDR2 SQIVND (reference sequence). Unmatched junction bases numbered 4, after V lost 3 bases and J lost 3 bases. The CDR3 length is 14 residues. CDR3 in amino acids: CASSITTGDYEQYF. The CDR3 region has the DNA TGTGCCAGTAGTATTACGACAGGGGACTACGAGCAGTACTTC.

The CDR3 sequence is CSVEDFGRSLAGEETQYF. In DNA form, the CDR3 reads TGCAGCGTTGAAGATTTCGGTCGTTCGCTAGCGGGGGAAGAGACCCAGTACTTC. This sequence joins TRBV29-1 and TRBJ2-5, with 10 bases aligning to TRBD2. The ends lost 0 bases at V and 3 bases at J; junction bases unmatched: 13. The CDR3 consists of 18 residues. Germline CDR1 SQVTM, CDR2 ANQGSEA. Based on the CDR3 plus reference TRBV29-1 and TRBJ2-5, the full variable domain is SAVISQKPSRDICQRGTSLTIQCQVDSQVTMMFWYRQQPGQSLTLIATANQGSEATYESGFVIDKFPISRPNLTFSTLTVSNMSPEDSSIYLCSVEDFGRSLAGEETQYFGPGTRLLVL.

V usage is TRBV3-1 and J usage is TRBJ2-1, with 8 bases that match TRBD1. The germline gives CDR1 LGHDT, CDR2 YNNKEL (reference sequence). The CDR3 has 16 residues. The V and J ends lost 3 bases and 2 bases, in that order; junction bases with no gene match: 6. CDR3 sequence reads: CASSHARTGPYNEQFF. CDR3 coding DNA: TGTGCCAGCAGCCACGCTCGGACAGGGCCCTACAATGAGCAGTTCTTC.

J is TRBJ2-7 and V is TRBV27, with a weak D call TRBD1 (5 bases). Germline values: CDR1 MNHEY, CDR2 SMNVEV (reference sequence). This CDR3 comprises 15 residues. The V end was cut by 5 bases, the J end by 1 base, with 15 bases between. The CDR3, as DNA: TGTGCCAGCAGTCCTTCAGGGCTGGTTTCCTACGAGCAGTACTTC. The encoded protein is CASSPSGLVSYEQYF.

This chain connects TRBV20-1 to TRBJ2-7, with a possible D match to TRBD2 (6 bases). The germline V gene encodes CDR1 DFQATT and CDR2 SNEGSKA (reference sequence). The CDR3 has 13 amino acids. The V end lost 2 bases, the J end lost 0 bases, and 8 bases lay between the germline ends. CDR3 coding DNA: TGCAGTGCTAGATCCGGGAGCTCCTACGAGCAGTACTTC. Translation gives CSARSGSSYEQYF.

V and J are TRBV7-9 and TRBJ2-2; 7 bases fit TRBD2. The J segment lost 5 bases and the V segment lost 5 bases, leaving 11 bases of the junction unmatched. Germline CDR1 reads SEHNR; CDR2 reads FQNEAQ (reference sequence). This CDR3 has 16 amino acids. CDR3 protein: CASSGVGGLNTGELFF. The CDR3 bases are TGTGCCAGCAGCGGAGTGGGAGGGCTGAATACCGGGGAGCTGTTTTTT.

As DNA, the CDR3 is TGTGCCAGCAGCTTAAGAGGGGGGGCCTATGAGCAGTTCTTC. It codes for CASSLRGGAYEQFF. This chain uses TRBV7-9 with TRBJ2-1, with a possible D match to TRBD2 (7 bases). Germline V gene data show CDR1 as SEHNR and CDR2 as FQNEAQ (reference sequence). CDR3 length: 14 amino acids. Trimming removed 2 bases from V and 8 bases from J, with 13 bases in between.

CDR3 protein: CASSLGRIDATIYF. CDR3 coding DNA: TGTGCCAGCAGCTTAGGAAGGATTGACGCCACCATATATTTT. The chain uses TRBV13 and TRBJ1-3, with D unresolved. The CDR3 length is 14 residues. Germline values: CDR1 PRHDT, CDR2 FYEKMQ (reference sequence). Deletions cut 0 bases from V and 9 bases from J, with 12 bases between.

This chain connects TRBV6-2 or TRBV6-3 to TRBJ2-1; D gene ambiguous. The CDR3 contains 16 residues. V was shortened by 0 bases and J by 4 bases, with 13 bases between the two germline ends. Germline lookup yields CDR1 MNHEY and CDR2 SVGEGT. CDR3 nucleotide sequence: TGTGCCAGCAGTTACTCAAGTACTCGTGGGTACAATGAGCAGTTCTTC. Translation: CASSYSSTRGYNEQFF.

This clonotype was counted a few times. The CDR3 DNA reads as TGTGCCAGTAGTATCCGAGACAGGGGCCAGGAGCAGTACTTC. It translates to CASSIRDRGQEQYF. V and J are TRBV19 and TRBJ2-7; 8 bases are shared with TRBD1. This CDR3 comprises 14 residues. The J segment lost 7 bases and the V segment lost 3 bases, leaving 8 bases of the junction unmatched. The germline CDR1 and CDR2 sequences are LNHDA and SQIVND (reference sequence).

The V gene is TRBV4-1, the J gene TRBJ2-3; a weak D match, TRBD2 (6 bases). V was pared by 4 bases and J by 6 bases, with 11 bases between. CDR1 is MGHRA and CDR2 is YSYEKL in the germline V gene. This CDR3 contains 13 residues. The CDR3 protein is CASSPGGSDTQYF. Written as DNA, the CDR3 is TGCGCCAGCAGCCCCGGGGGTTCGGATACGCAGTATTTT.

The rearrangement links TRBV9 to TRBJ2-1, with D possibly matching TRBD1 (6 bases). V lost 4 bases and J lost 6, with 17 bases in between. There are 15 residues in the CDR3. CDR1 SGDLS and CDR2 YYNGEE come from the germline V gene. The CDR3 nucleotides read TGTGCCAGCAGCTATTACACAGGGATTGGCAATGAGCAGTTCTTC. Protein product: CASSYYTGIGNEQFF.

V usage is TRBV11-2 and J usage is TRBJ2-4; 10 positions agree with TRBD2. The V gene's germline CDR1 is SGHAT and CDR2 FQNNGV. The CDR3 runs to 17 residues. V shed 0 bases and J 4 bases; nucleotides not matched to a gene: 6. Written as DNA, the CDR3 is TGTGCCAGCAGCTTAGATGATAGCGGGGGGCGAAAAAACATTCAGTACTTC. Translated: CASSLDDSGGRKNIQYF.

This chain links TRBV7-8 with TRBJ2-5, with TRBD1 identical over 8 bases. V trimming: 3 bases; J trimming: 0 bases; junction bases outside the gene matches: 9. The germline gives CDR1 SGHVS, CDR2 FQNEAQ. The CDR3 spans 17 residues. CDR3 coding DNA: TGTGCCAGCAGCTTCCCTCGGGACAGGACTAACCAAGAGACCCAGTACTTC. Protein product: CASSFPRDRTNQETQYF.

The rearrangement joins TRBV4-2 to TRBJ2-1; TRBD2 aligns across 8 bases. Unmatched junction bases numbered 4, after V lost 0 bases and J lost 3 bases. Per germline, CDR1 LGHNA and CDR2 YNFKEQ. This CDR3 region has 16 residues. The CDR3, as DNA: TGTGCCAGCAGCCAAGACTCCGGGGGGGACTACAATGAGCAGTTCTTC. It is translated as CASSQDSGGDYNEQFF.

The rearrangement links TRBV6-5 to TRBJ2-1; 11 bases are shared with TRBD1. CDR1 MNHEY and CDR2 SVGAGI come from the germline V gene. The CDR3 length is 15 residues. V gave up 7 bases and J gave up 4 bases; unmatched junction bases: 6. The CDR3 sequence is CASTPGTGGYNEQFF. The CDR3 DNA reads as TGTGCCAGCACCCCCGGGACAGGGGGTTACAATGAGCAGTTCTTC.

The gene calls are TRBV4-1 and TRBJ2-4; TRBD1 matches 9 bases. The germline V gene has CDR1 MGHRA and CDR2 YSYEKL. Unmatched junction bases numbered 6, after V lost 4 bases and J lost 8 bases. The CDR3 loop spans 14 amino acids. The DNA of the CDR3 is TGCGCCAGCAGCCTGGGACAGGGACAAGACATTCAGTACTTC. It encodes CASSLGQGQDIQYF.

The rearrangement joins TRBV7-6 to TRBJ1-1, with a tentative D call TRBD1 (6 bases). V was clipped by 2 bases and J by 4 bases, with 8 bases between them. Germline values: CDR1 SGHVS, CDR2 FNYEAQ. The CDR3 runs 13 residues. CDR3 loop: CASSLPGVTEAFF. The DNA for the CDR3 is TGTGCCAGCAGCTTACCAGGGGTCACTGAAGCTTTCTTT.